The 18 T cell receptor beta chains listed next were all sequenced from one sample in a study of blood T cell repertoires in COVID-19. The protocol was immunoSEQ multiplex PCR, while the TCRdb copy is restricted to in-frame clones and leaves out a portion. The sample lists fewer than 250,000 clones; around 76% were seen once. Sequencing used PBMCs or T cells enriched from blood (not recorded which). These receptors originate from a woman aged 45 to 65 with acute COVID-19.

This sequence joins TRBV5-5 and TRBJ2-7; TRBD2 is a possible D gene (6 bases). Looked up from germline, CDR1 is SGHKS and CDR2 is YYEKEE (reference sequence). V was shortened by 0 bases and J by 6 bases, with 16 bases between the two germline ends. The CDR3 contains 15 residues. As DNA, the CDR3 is TGTGCCAGCAGCTTGGACGGGCGGGATTTGGGCGAGCAGTACGTC. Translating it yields CASSLDGRDLGEQYV.

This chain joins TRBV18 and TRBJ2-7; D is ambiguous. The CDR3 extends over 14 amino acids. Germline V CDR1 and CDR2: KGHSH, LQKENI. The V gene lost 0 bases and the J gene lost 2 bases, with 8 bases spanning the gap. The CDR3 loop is CASSPPRSPYEQYV. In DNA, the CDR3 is TGTGCCAGCTCACCACCGCGTTCTCCCTACGAGCAGTACGTC.

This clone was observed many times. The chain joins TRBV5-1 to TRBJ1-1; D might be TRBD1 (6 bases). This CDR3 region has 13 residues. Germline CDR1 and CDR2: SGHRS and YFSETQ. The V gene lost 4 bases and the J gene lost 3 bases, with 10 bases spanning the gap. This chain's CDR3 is CASSPQGDTEAFF. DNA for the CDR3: TGCGCCAGCAGCCCACAGGGCGACACTGAAGCTTTCTTT. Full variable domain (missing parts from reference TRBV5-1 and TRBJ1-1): KAGVTQTPRYLIKTRGQQVTLSCSPISGHRSVSWYQQTPGQGLQFLFEYFSETQRNKGNFPGRFSGRQFSNSRSEMNVSTLELGDSALYLCASSPQGDTEAFFGQGTRLTVV.

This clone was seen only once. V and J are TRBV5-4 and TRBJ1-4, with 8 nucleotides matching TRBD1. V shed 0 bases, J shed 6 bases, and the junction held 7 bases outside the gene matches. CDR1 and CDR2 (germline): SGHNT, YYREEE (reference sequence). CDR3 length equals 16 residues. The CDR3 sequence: CASSLDGRTGHEKLFF. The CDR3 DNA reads TGTGCCAGCAGCTTGGACGGTCGGACAGGGCATGAAAAACTGTTTTTT.

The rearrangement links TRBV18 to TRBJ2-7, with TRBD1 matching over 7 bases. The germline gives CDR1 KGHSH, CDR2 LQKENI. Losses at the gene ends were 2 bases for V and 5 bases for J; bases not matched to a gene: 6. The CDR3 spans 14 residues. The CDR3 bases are TGTGCCAGCTCACCATTGGGACAGTTAGACGAGCAGTACGTC. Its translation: CASSPLGQLDEQYV.

CDR3: CASSYEGAGNYGYTF. Here the CDR3 DNA reads TGTGCCAGCAGTTACGAGGGGGCAGGCAACTATGGCTACACCTTC. The gene calls are TRBV6-5 and TRBJ1-2; 7 positions match TRBD1. The CDR3 has 15 amino acids. CDR1 and CDR2 from the germline V gene are MNHEY and SVGAGI. V lost 2 bases and J lost 2; bases outside the gene matches: 5.

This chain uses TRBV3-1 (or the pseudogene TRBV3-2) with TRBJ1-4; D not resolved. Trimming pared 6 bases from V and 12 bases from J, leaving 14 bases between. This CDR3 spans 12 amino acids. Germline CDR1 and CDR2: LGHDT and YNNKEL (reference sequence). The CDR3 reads CASSQTRRELFF. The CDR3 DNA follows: TGTGCCAGCAGTCAAACCCGGAGGGAACTGTTTTTT.

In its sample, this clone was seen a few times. The CDR3 bases are TGTGCCATCAGGAGGGGGCCCCTCCCTGGAAACACCATATATTTT. Translated: CAIRRGPLPGNTIYF. The chain recombines TRBV10-3 with TRBJ1-3; 7 bases match TRBD1. The CDR3 runs to 15 residues. Germline CDR1 reads ENHRY; CDR2 reads SYGVKD. Losses at the gene ends were 6 bases for V and 2 bases for J; bases not matched to a gene: 7.

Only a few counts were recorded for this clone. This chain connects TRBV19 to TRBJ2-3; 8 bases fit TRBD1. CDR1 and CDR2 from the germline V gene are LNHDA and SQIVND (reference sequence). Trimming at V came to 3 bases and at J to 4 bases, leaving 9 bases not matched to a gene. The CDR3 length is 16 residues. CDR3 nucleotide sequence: TGTGCCAGTAGTATCCTCGGACAGGGTAGGTCAGATACGCAGTATTTT. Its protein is CASSILGQGRSDTQYF. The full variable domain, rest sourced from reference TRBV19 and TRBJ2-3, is DGGITQSPKYLFRKEGQNVTLSCEQNLNHDAMYWYRQDPGQGLRLIYYSQIVNDFQKGDIAEGYSVSREKKESFPLTVTSAQKNPTAFYLCASSILGQGRSDTQYFGPGTRLTVL.

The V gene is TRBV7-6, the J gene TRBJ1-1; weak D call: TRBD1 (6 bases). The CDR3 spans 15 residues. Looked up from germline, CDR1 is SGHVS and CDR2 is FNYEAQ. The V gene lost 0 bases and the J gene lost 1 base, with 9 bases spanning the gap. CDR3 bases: TGTGCCAGCAGCTTAGCCCAACAGGGGAACACTGAAGCTTTCTTT. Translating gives CASSLAQQGNTEAFF. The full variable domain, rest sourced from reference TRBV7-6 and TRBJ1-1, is GAGVSQSPRYKVTKRGQDVALRCDPISGHVSLYWYRQALGQGPEFLTYFNYEAQQDKSGLPNDRFSAERPEGSISTLTIQRTEQRDSAMYRCASSLAQQGNTEAFFGQGTRLTVV.

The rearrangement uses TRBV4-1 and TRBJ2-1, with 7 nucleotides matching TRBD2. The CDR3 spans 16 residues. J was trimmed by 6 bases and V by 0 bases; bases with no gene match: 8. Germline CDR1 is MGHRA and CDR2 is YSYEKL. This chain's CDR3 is CASSQDRPSGVNEQFF. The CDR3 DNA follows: TGCGCCAGCAGCCAAGATCGCCCTAGCGGAGTCAATGAGCAGTTCTTC.

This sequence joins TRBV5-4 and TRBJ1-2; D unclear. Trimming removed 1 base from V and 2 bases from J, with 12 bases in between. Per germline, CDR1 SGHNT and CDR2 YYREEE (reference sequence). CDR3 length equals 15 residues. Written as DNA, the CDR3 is TGTGCCAGCAGCTTGATGGGTAGAGGGAACTATGGCTACACCTTC. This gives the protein CASSLMGRGNYGYTF. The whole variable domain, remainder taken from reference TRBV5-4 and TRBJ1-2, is ETGVTQSPTHLIKTRGQQVTLRCSSQSGHNTVSWYQQALGQGPQFIFQYYREEENGRGNFPPRFSGLQFPNYSSELNVNALELDDSALYLCASSLMGRGNYGYTFGSGTRLTVV.

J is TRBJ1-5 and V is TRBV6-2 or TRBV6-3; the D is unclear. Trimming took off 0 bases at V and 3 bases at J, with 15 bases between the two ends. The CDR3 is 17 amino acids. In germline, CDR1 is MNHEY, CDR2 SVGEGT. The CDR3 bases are TGTGCCAGCAGTTACTCGTACCTCGGTAGTGACAATCAGCCCCAGCATTTT. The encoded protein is CASSYSYLGSDNQPQHF.

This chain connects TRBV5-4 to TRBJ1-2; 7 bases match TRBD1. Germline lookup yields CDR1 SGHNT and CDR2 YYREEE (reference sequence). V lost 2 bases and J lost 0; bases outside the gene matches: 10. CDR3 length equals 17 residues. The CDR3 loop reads CASSFGTASLANYGYTF. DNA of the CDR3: TGTGCCAGCAGCTTCGGGACAGCCTCTCTTGCTAACTATGGCTACACCTTC.

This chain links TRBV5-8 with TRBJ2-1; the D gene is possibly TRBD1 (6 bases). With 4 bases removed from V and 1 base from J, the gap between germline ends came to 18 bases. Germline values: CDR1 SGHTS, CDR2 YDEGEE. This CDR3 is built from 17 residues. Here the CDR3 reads CASSLLLGQGSYNEQFF. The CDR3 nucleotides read TGTGCCAGCAGCCTCTTGTTAGGGCAGGGGTCCTACAATGAGCAGTTCTTC. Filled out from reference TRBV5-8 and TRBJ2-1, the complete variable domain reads EAGVTQSPTHLIKTRGQQATLRCSPISGHTSVYWYQQALGLGLQFLLWYDEGEERNRGNFPPRFSGRQFPNYSSELNVNALELEDSALYLCASSLLLGQGSYNEQFFGPGTRLTVL.

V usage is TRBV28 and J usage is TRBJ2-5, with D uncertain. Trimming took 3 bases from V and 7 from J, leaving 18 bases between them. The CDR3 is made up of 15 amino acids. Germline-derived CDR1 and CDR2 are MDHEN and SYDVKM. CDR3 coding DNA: TGTGCCAGCAGTTTCGGAGCTTACGACGACGGGACCCAGTACTTC. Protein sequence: CASSFGAYDDGTQYF.

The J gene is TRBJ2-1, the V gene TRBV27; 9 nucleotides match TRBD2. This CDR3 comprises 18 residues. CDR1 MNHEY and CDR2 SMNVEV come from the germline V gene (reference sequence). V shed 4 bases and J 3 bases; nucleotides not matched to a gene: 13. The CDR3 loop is CASSSRLVAGALYNEQFF. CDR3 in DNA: TGTGCCAGCAGTTCACGACTGGTAGCGGGGGCCCTCTACAATGAGCAGTTCTTC.

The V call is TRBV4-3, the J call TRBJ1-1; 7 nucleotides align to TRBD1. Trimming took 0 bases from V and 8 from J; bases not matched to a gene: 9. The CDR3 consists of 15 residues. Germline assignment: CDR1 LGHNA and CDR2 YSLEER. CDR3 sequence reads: CASSQDSGGGREAFF. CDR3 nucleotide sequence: TGCGCCAGCAGCCAAGATTCGGGAGGGGGCAGGGAAGCTTTCTTT.